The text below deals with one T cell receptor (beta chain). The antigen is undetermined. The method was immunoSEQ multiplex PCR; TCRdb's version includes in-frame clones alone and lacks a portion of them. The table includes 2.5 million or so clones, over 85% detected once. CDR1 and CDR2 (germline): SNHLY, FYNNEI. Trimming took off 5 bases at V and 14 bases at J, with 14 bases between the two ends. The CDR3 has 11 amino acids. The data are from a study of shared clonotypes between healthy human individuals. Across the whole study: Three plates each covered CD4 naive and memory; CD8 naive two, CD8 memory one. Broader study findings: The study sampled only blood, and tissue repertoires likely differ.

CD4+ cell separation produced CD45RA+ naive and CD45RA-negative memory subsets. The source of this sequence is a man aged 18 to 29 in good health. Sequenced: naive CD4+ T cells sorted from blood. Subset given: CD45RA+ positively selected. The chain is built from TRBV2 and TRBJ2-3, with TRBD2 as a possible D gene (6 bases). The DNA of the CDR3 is TGTGCCAGCAGTATGAGGGACTTGGGGTATTTT. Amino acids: CASSMRDLGYF. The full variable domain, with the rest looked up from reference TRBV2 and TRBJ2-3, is EPEVTQTPSHQVTQMGQEVILRCVPISNHLYFYWYRQILGQKVEFLVSFYNNEISEKSEIFDDQFSVERPDGSNFTLKIRSTKLEDSAMYFCASSMRDLGYFGPGTRLTVL.